This is a list of T cell receptor beta chains from one sample in a study of technical replicates of blood from a handful of donors. Assay: immunoSEQ multiplex PCR; the TCRdb copy retains only in-frame clones and omits some. The sample records approximately 76,000 clones, more than 85% being singletons. The sequenced sample was T cells isolated from PBMCs. These receptors originate from a human donor in good health. Both conserved end residues are part of each CDR3. The D gene is left open where the match is weak. Only part of the rows carry a size: once, few, many, or a class if the clone is expanded.

-	TRBJ2-7	TRBV7-6	-	TGTGCCAGCAGCTTAGCGACGCAGGGGAACGAGCAGTACTTC	CASSLATQGNEQYF
TRBD1	TRBJ1-5	TRBV6-1	-	TGTGCCACCCGTAGGGGGGACAGGCATCAGCCCCAGCATTTT	CATRRGDRHQPQHF
-	TRBJ1-2	TRBV18	-	TGTGCCAGCTCACCAGCTAGGGGCAGCCCAGAGAACACCTTC	CASSPARGSPENTF
-	TRBJ1-1	TRBV30	once	TGTGCCTGGAGTGCCTTACAGATTGAAGCTTTCTTT	CAWSALQIEAFF
-	TRBJ2-1	TRBV29-1	-	TGCAGCGTTGAGGACAGCCTGGAGCAGTTCTTC	CSVEDSLEQFF
-	TRBJ2-5	TRBV29-1	-	TGCAGCGGGATCATAGCGGCAAGGGGAGAGACCCAGTACTTC	CSGIIAARGETQYF
-	TRBJ1-5	TRBV5-5	few	TGTGCCAGCAGCTGGAGCAGGGGTAATCAGCCCCAGCATTTT	CASSWSRGNQPQHF
-	TRBJ1-2	TRBV7-9	-	TGTGCCAGCAGCTTAGGGCCCCCCGGGGGGTATGGCTACACCTTC	CASSLGPPGGYGYTF
TRBD2	TRBJ2-5	TRBV19	once	TGTGCCAGTAGACTAGCGGGAGGGCCCGGGACCCAGTACTTC	CASRLAGGPGTQYF
TRBD2	TRBJ2-3	TRBV5-6	-	TGTGCCAGCAGCTGGGGGACTAGCGGGGGGTGGAGCACAGATACGCAGTATTTT	CASSWGTSGGWSTDTQYF
TRBD2	TRBJ2-7	TRBV29-1	once	TGCAGCGTTTCTATAGCGGGAGGGCCCTACGAGCAGTACTTC	CSVSIAGGPYEQYF
-	TRBJ2-1	TRBV7-9	-	TGTGCCAGCAGCTACGCGGGCTTTAATGAGCAGTTCTTC	CASSYAGFNEQFF
-	TRBJ1-4	TRBV13	-	TGTGCCAGCAGCCAAGCAGCGGGAGCAACTAATGAAAAACTGTTTTTT	CASSQAAGATNEKLFF
TRBD1	TRBJ1-5	TRBV15	once	TGTGCCACCAGCGGACAGGGGAATCAGCCCCAGCATTTT	CATSGQGNQPQHF
TRBD1	TRBJ1-3	TRBV7-4	-	TGTGCCAGCAGCTTAAGGGTTTGGACAGGGAAGCGTGTATGCTCTGGAAACACCATATATTTT	CASSLRVWTGKRVCSGNTIYF
TRBD2	TRBJ2-2	TRBV5-8	-	TGTGCCAGCAGCTTGGCACCGGGGGGGTACACCGGGGAGCTGTTTTTT	CASSLAPGGYTGELFF
TRBD1	TRBJ1-2	TRBV6-1	few	TGTGCCAGCAGTGACAGGGGGCATGGCTACACCTTC	CASSDRGHGYTF
-	TRBJ1-4	TRBV6-6	-	TGTGCCAGCAGTTCGCAAACGAAGCATGTTGAAAAACTGTTTTTT	CASSSQTKHVEKLFF